Following are 30 T cell receptor beta chains from one sample sequenced in a study of blood T cell repertoires in COVID-19. Only in-frame clones appear in the TCRdb table, and some are missing; sequencing was by immunoSEQ multiplex PCR. The table lists under 150,000 clones, 84% of them singletons, with approximately 1.5% in the top ten. Sequenced sample: peripheral blood. The source is a man aged 55-75 years with acute or convalescent COVID-19.

The V gene is TRBV12-5, the J gene TRBJ2-3; D gene unclear. V was cut by 5 bases and J by 1 base, with 10 bases left in between. This CDR3 region has 14 residues. CDR1 LGHNT and CDR2 FRNRAP come from the germline V gene. The CDR3 DNA sequence: TGTGCTAGTGGTCCGTCCACTCGCACAGATACGCAGTATTTT. Residues: CASGPSTRTDTQYF.

The chain uses TRBV5-1 and TRBJ2-1; 7 bases fit TRBD1. V shed 4 bases, J shed 1 base, and the junction held 8 bases outside the gene matches. CDR3 length: 16 residues. Germline-derived CDR1 and CDR2 are SGHRS and YFSETQ. The CDR3 here is CASSADGQASYNEQFF. The CDR3 DNA reads as TGCGCCAGCAGCGCGGACGGACAGGCTTCCTACAATGAGCAGTTCTTC.

The J gene is TRBJ1-2, the V gene TRBV5-6, with 10 bases identical to TRBD1. The CDR3 spans 14 residues. Germline assignment: CDR1 SGHDT and CDR2 YYEEEE. The V and J ends lost 2 bases and 8 bases, in that order; junction bases with no gene match: 6. In nucleotides, the CDR3 is TGTGCCAGCAGCTTCCCCGGGACAGGGGCCGGCTACACCTTC. Translating it yields CASSFPGTGAGYTF.

The J gene is TRBJ1-2, the V gene TRBV19, with 10 bases lining up with TRBD1. In germline, CDR1 is LNHDA, CDR2 SQIVND (reference sequence). CDR3 length: 16 residues. The ends lost 6 bases at V and 2 bases at J; junction bases unmatched: 9. This CDR3 reads CASRLRGTGVNYGYTF. The CDR3 DNA sequence: TGTGCCAGTAGACTAAGAGGGACAGGGGTCAACTATGGCTACACCTTC.

This chain connects TRBV5-1 to TRBJ2-3; D gene unclear. Germline V gene lookup returns CDR1 SGHRS and CDR2 YFSETQ. The ends were cut back, 4 bases at V and 4 bases at J, with 10 bases in the middle. The CDR3 is made up of 13 amino acids. CDR3 in DNA: TGCGCCAGCAGCGGCGGCCCTGCAGATACGCAGTATTTT. This sequence encodes CASSGGPADTQYF.

J is TRBJ2-1 and V is TRBV10-3, with D hard to call. Trimming left V 5 bases short and J 9 bases short, with 11 bases between. This CDR3 contains 12 residues. Germline V gives CDR1 ENHRY, CDR2 SYGVKD. The CDR3, as DNA: TGTGCCATCAGTAATCGGTGTTGTGAGCAGTTCTTC. Its translation: CAISNRCCEQFF.

The chain carries TRBV19 and TRBJ2-1; TRBD2 might be the D (5 bases). V shed 1 base and J shed 7 bases, with 14 bases lying between them. Germline V gene sequence: CDR1 LNHDA, CDR2 SQIVND (reference sequence). The CDR3 runs to 15 residues. CDR3 DNA sequence: TGTGCCAGTAGTATAGCTCAAACTAGAAGGAATGAGCAGTTCTTC. It codes for CASSIAQTRRNEQFF.

The rearrangement joins TRBV6-5 to TRBJ2-7; D might be TRBD2 (6 bases). The CDR3 has 15 amino acids. CDR1 is MNHEY, CDR2 SVGAGI, per germline. Trimming took 7 bases from V and 0 from J, leaving 16 bases between them. CDR3 protein: CASKSPGGRSYEQYF. Written as DNA, the CDR3 is TGTGCCAGCAAAAGCCCCGGGGGTCGCTCCTACGAGCAGTACTTC.

The gene calls are TRBV7-8 and TRBJ1-2; unclear D gene. V lost 0 bases, J lost 5 bases, and 19 bases lay in between. This CDR3 comprises 17 residues. The germline gives CDR1 SGHVS, CDR2 FQNEAQ. The CDR3: CASSLARAAFRVYGYTF. DNA of the CDR3: TGTGCCAGCAGCTTAGCGCGGGCCGCATTCCGGGTTTATGGCTACACCTTC.

V usage is TRBV5-4 and J usage is TRBJ2-3; no definite D call. V was clipped by 4 bases and J by 2 bases, with 8 bases between them. The CDR3 totals 13 residues. Germline lookup yields CDR1 SGHNT and CDR2 YYREEE (reference sequence). CDR3 DNA: TGTGCCAGCAGCCGCGAGTACACAGATACGCAGTATTTT. This translates into CASSREYTDTQYF.

This CDR3 is CASSLRVRTEAFF. The CDR3 nucleotides read TGTGCCAGCAGTTTGCGGGTGCGGACTGAAGCTTTCTTT. The chain couples TRBV12-3 or TRBV12-4 to TRBJ1-1, with D uncertain. This CDR3 is 13 amino acids long. V dropped 3 bases and J dropped 5 bases, with 10 bases sitting between them.

Only one count was recorded for this clone. The chain couples TRBV12-3 or TRBV12-4 to TRBJ1-2; 9 positions match TRBD1. J was trimmed by 3 bases and V by 5 bases; bases with no gene match: 1. The CDR3 is made up of 13 amino acids. The CDR3 DNA reads as TGTGCCAGCAGTAGGGACAGGGACTATGGCTACACCTTC. It translates to CASSRDRDYGYTF.

V gene TRBV6-1 combines with J gene TRBJ2-5; 8 bases are a match to TRBD1. The CDR3 covers 14 residues. V shed 2 bases, J shed 5 bases, and the junction held 4 bases outside the gene matches. CDR1 is MNHNS and CDR2 is SASEGT in the germline V gene. This chain's CDR3 is CASSERWTGETQYF. The DNA of the CDR3 is TGTGCCAGCAGTGAACGATGGACAGGGGAGACCCAGTACTTC.

The gene calls are TRBV7-6 and TRBJ2-1, with 7 bases that match TRBD2. Germline CDR1 is SGHVS and CDR2 is FNYEAQ. Trimming took 4 bases from V and 4 from J; bases not matched to a gene: 7. This CDR3 comprises 15 residues. CDR3 sequence: CASSSPQRGYNEQFF. The CDR3 DNA reads TGTGCCAGCAGCTCCCCTCAGCGGGGTTACAATGAGCAGTTCTTC. Together with reference TRBV7-6 and TRBJ2-1, the CDR3 gives the full variable domain: GAGVSQSPRYKVTKRGQDVALRCDPISGHVSLYWYRQALGQGPEFLTYFNYEAQQDKSGLPNDRFSAERPEGSISTLTIQRTEQRDSAMYRCASSSPQRGYNEQFFGPGTRLTVL.

The chain couples TRBV3-1 (or the pseudogene TRBV3-2) to TRBJ2-1; the match to TRBD2 covers 14 bases. The V segment lost 2 bases and the J segment 8 bases; nucleotides outside the gene matches: 5. Germline CDR1 and CDR2: LGHDT and YNNKEL (reference sequence). The CDR3 has 16 residues. The CDR3 nucleotides read TGTGCCAGCAGCCAACAGACTAGCGGGAGGGCAGATGAGCAGTTCTTC. It yields the protein CASSQQTSGRADEQFF.

The chain carries TRBV5-4 and TRBJ2-5, with 14 bases matching TRBD2. V lost 2 bases and J lost 5; bases outside the gene matches: 5. This CDR3 is built from 16 residues. Germline assignment: CDR1 SGHNT and CDR2 YYREEE (reference sequence). The CDR3 region is CASSFGTSGGFETQYF. The CDR3 nucleotides are TGTGCCAGCAGCTTCGGGACTAGCGGGGGTTTTGAGACCCAGTACTTC.

This rearrangement joins TRBV6-2 or TRBV6-3 to TRBJ1-6; TRBD1 is a possible D gene (5 bases). The ends were cut back, 4 bases at V and 10 bases at J, with 14 bases in the middle. CDR1 and CDR2 from the germline V gene are MNHEY and SVGEGT. This CDR3 has 14 amino acids. CDR3 residues: CASSSGLLNSPLHF. CDR3 nucleotides: TGTGCCAGCAGTTCAGGGCTCCTAAACTCACCCCTCCACTTT.

The chain recombines TRBV5-1 with TRBJ1-2; maybe TRBD1 (5 bases). The CDR3 is 19 residues long. The germline gives CDR1 SGHRS, CDR2 YFSETQ. The V end lost 4 bases, the J end lost 0 bases, and 25 bases lay between the germline ends. CDR3 nucleotides: TGCGCCAGCAGCCTGGAGGGGTCGATTCGGGCTGATCCTAACTATGGCTACACCTTC. Its translation is CASSLEGSIRADPNYGYTF.

The CDR3 region is CASSFSGTSAGELFF. The CDR3 DNA sequence: TGTGCCAGCAGCTTCTCCGGGACTAGCGCTGGGGAGCTGTTTTTT. This chain connects TRBV11-1 to TRBJ2-2, with 10 bases identical to TRBD2. There are 15 residues in the CDR3. Germline-derived CDR1 and CDR2 are SGHAT and FQDESV (reference sequence). V lost 3 bases and J lost 8; bases outside the gene matches: 6.

V gene TRBV15 combines with J gene TRBJ2-2, with D unresolved. V lost 5 bases and J lost 4, with 11 bases in between. This CDR3 is built from 14 residues. The germline V gene has CDR1 LNHNV and CDR2 YYDKDF (reference sequence). CDR3 region: CATSYTRVTGELFF. The CDR3 region has the DNA TGTGCCACCAGCTACACTCGGGTCACCGGGGAGCTGTTTTTT.

The CDR3 is CASSSIKKLFF. The DNA of the CDR3 is TGTGCCAGCAGTTCAATCAAAAAACTGTTTTTT. The rearrangement joins TRBV12-3 or TRBV12-4 to TRBJ1-4; D not resolved. The CDR3 is 11 amino acids. The V gene lost 4 bases and the J gene lost 9 bases, with 6 bases spanning the gap.

The V and J genes are TRBV27 and TRBJ2-5, with TRBD2 matching over 7 bases. The CDR3 has 14 amino acids. V dropped 4 bases and J dropped 3; count of bases not matched to a gene: 5. Germline CDR1 and CDR2: MNHEY and SMNVEV (reference sequence). CDR3 amino acids: CASSSLGGEETQYF. The CDR3 DNA reads as TGTGCCAGCAGTTCTCTTGGGGGGGAAGAGACCCAGTACTTC.

The V call is TRBV5-1, the J call TRBJ2-7, with 13 bases fitting TRBD2. This CDR3 is 17 amino acids long. The germline V gene has CDR1 SGHRS and CDR2 YFSETQ. The V segment lost 4 bases and the J segment 0 bases; nucleotides outside the gene matches: 7. In DNA, the CDR3 is TGCGCCAGCAGCCCGGGACTAGCGGGATACCTCTCCTACGAGCAGTACTTC. This sequence encodes CASSPGLAGYLSYEQYF. The variable domain in full, completed from reference TRBV5-1 and TRBJ2-7, reads KAGVTQTPRYLIKTRGQQVTLSCSPISGHRSVSWYQQTPGQGLQFLFEYFSETQRNKGNFPGRFSGRQFSNSRSEMNVSTLELGDSALYLCASSPGLAGYLSYEQYFGPGTRLTVT.

This sequence joins TRBV6-1 and TRBJ1-6; D ambiguous. The germline CDR1 and CDR2 sequences are MNHNS and SASEGT. The CDR3 loop spans 14 amino acids. Trimming stripped 3 bases from V and 9 bases from J, with 12 bases between. The CDR3 DNA reads TGTGCCAGCAGTGAGGGCCCGGTGGGTTCACCCCTCCACTTT. Its protein is CASSEGPVGSPLHF.

The rearrangement joins TRBV2 to TRBJ2-7; 8 positions agree with TRBD2. The trim removed 7 bases at V and 0 bases at J, leaving 5 bases unmatched. The CDR3 loop spans 14 amino acids. Germline CDR1 SNHLY, CDR2 FYNNEI. The CDR3 DNA sequence: TGTGCCAGCACAGCGGGAGCTCCCTCCTACGAGCAGTACTTC. It translates to CASTAGAPSYEQYF.

The chain employs TRBV18 and TRBJ1-2; 8 nucleotides line up with TRBD1. Looked up from germline, CDR1 is KGHSH and CDR2 is LQKENI. This CDR3 contains 16 residues. V shed 3 bases, J shed 3 bases, and the junction held 9 bases outside the gene matches. The CDR3 DNA follows: TGTGCCAGCTCACCTGACTACCCGACAGGGGACTATGGCTACACCTTC. This translates into CASSPDYPTGDYGYTF.

The CDR3 loop is CASSLEGTGQYTRDTQYF. Here the CDR3 DNA reads TGCGCCAGCAGCTTGGAGGGGACAGGGCAATACACAAGAGATACGCAGTATTTT. This sequence joins TRBV5-1 and TRBJ2-3; TRBD1 aligns across 9 bases. This CDR3 is built from 18 residues. Trimming took 0 bases from V and 5 from J; bases not matched to a gene: 13. The germline V gene encodes CDR1 SGHRS and CDR2 YFSETQ.

This clone was seen only once. V is TRBV14 and J is TRBJ2-2; D is uncertain. V was cut by 1 base and J by 7 bases, with 7 bases left in between. This CDR3 has 13 amino acids. Germline assignment: CDR1 SGHDN and CDR2 FVKESK. CDR3 nucleotide sequence: TGTGCCAGCAGCCAAGCCGTGAGCGGGGAGCTGTTTTTT. It specifies CASSQAVSGELFF. Combining the CDR3 with reference TRBV14 and TRBJ2-2 gives the whole variable domain EAGVTQFPSHSVIEKGQTVTLRCDPISGHDNLYWYRRVMGKEIKFLLHFVKESKQDESGMPNNRFLAERTGGTYSTLKVQPAELEDSGVYFCASSQAVSGELFFGEGSRLTVL.

The chain recombines TRBV24-1 with TRBJ1-2; TRBD1 aligns across 8 bases. The CDR3 has 15 amino acids. The J segment lost 0 bases and the V segment lost 3 bases, leaving 2 bases of the junction unmatched. CDR1 is KGHDR and CDR2 is SFDVKD in the germline V gene. The CDR3 DNA sequence: TGTGCCACCAGTGATCCGGACAGGGCTAACTATGGCTACACCTTC. Its protein product is CATSDPDRANYGYTF.

The chain employs TRBV11-2 and TRBJ2-2, with D perhaps TRBD2 (6 bases). Trimming took off 5 bases at V and 4 bases at J, with 14 bases between the two ends. This CDR3 contains 15 residues. Germline V gene data show CDR1 as SGHAT and CDR2 as FQNNGV. CDR3 region: CASSDSGSSTGELFF. The CDR3 region has the DNA TGTGCCAGCAGCGATAGCGGTTCGAGCACCGGGGAGCTGTTTTTT.